These 5 T cell receptor beta chains originate from one sample sequenced in a study of blood T cell repertoires in COVID-19. This table comes from immunoSEQ multiplex PCR, and its TCRdb copy is limited to in-frame clones, with some not included. The sample consists of some 400,000 clones, over 75% of them appearing once. The sample taken for sequencing was PBMCs or T cells enriched from blood (not recorded which). These receptors were collected from a man in his thirties or forties who had recovered from COVID-19.

The V and J genes are TRBV29-1 and TRBJ1-2, with D uncertain. Trimming pared 6 bases from V and 4 bases from J, leaving 12 bases between. Per the germline V gene, CDR1 is SQVTM and CDR2 is ANQGSEA. The CDR3 contains 12 residues. The CDR3 DNA follows: TGCAGCGTCGAGGCCGAGGCCTATGGCTACACCTTC. Its translation is CSVEAEAYGYTF.

This chain uses TRBV28 with TRBJ2-1; TRBD1 aligns across 8 bases. The length of the CDR3 is 14 residues. Germline CDR1 and CDR2: MDHEN and SYDVKM. Unmatched junction bases numbered 3, after V lost 2 bases and J lost 6 bases. CDR3 DNA: TGTGCCAGCAGTTTACCCCAGGGGGCCAATGAGCAGTTCTTC. Protein: CASSLPQGANEQFF.

CDR3 amino acids: CASSFTFYEQYF. The CDR3 coding sequence is TGTGCCAGCAGTTTCACTTTCTACGAGCAGTACTTC. The rearrangement joins TRBV2 to TRBJ2-7; D not certain. V lost 5 bases to trimming and J lost 3 bases, with 8 bases between them. CDR1 and CDR2 from the germline V gene are SNHLY and FYNNEI. There are 12 residues in the CDR3.

The chain joins TRBV9 to TRBJ2-6, with 9 nucleotides matching TRBD1. Unmatched junction bases numbered 5, after V lost 4 bases and J lost 3 bases. The CDR3 consists of 16 residues. Germline V gene sequence: CDR1 SGDLS, CDR2 YYNGEE. The CDR3 DNA is TGTGCCAGCAGCCGACAGGGGGAGTATGGGGCCAACGTCCTGACTTTC. Its translation: CASSRQGEYGANVLTF.

The genes are TRBV18 and TRBJ1-1, with 8 bases fitting TRBD1. Germline V CDR1 and CDR2: KGHSH, LQKENI. V lost 3 bases to trimming and J lost 5 bases; unmatched junction nucleotides: 5. The CDR3 loop spans 14 amino acids. The CDR3: CASSPRTGLTEAFF. In DNA form, the CDR3 reads TGTGCCAGCTCACCGCGGACAGGGTTGACTGAAGCTTTCTTT.